One sample yielded the 14 T cell receptor beta chains listed below, sequenced in a study of radiotherapy plus CTLA-4 blockade in lung cancer. Assay: immunoSEQ multiplex PCR; the TCRdb copy retains only in-frame clones and omits some. The data show more than 90,000 clones, around nine tenths seen once. The sample here was peripheral blood, taken from a patient treated with radiotherapy plus ipilimumab. The receptor source for this set is a human donor with non-small cell lung cancer that progressed on radiotherapy plus ipilimumab.

J is TRBJ1-1 and V is TRBV6-6; D remains unclear. This CDR3 is 13 amino acids long. Trimming left V 4 bases short and J 5 bases short, with 11 bases between. Germline V gene sequence: CDR1 MNHNY, CDR2 SVGAGI (reference sequence). CDR3 nucleotides: TGTGCCAGCAGTTTTACAGCGGGAACTGAAGCTTTCTTT. Translated, it gives CASSFTAGTEAFF.

The chain carries TRBV19 and TRBJ1-2; D is uncertain. This CDR3 spans 15 amino acids. Germline V gene data show CDR1 as LNHDA and CDR2 as SQIVND (reference sequence). Trimming stripped 3 bases from V and 0 bases from J, with 11 bases between. CDR3 in amino acids: CASSMGQVTNYGYTF. The DNA for the CDR3 is TGTGCCAGTAGTATGGGCCAGGTTACTAACTATGGCTACACCTTC.

The chain joins TRBV29-1 to TRBJ2-1; D might be TRBD2 (7 bases). The CDR3 has 14 residues. CDR1 and CDR2 from the germline V gene are SQVTM and ANQGSEA. Trimming removed 4 bases from V and 4 bases from J, with 14 bases in between. CDR3 amino acids: CSVVGGRGYNEQFF. The CDR3 nucleotides are TGCAGCGTTGTGGGGGGGCGAGGTTACAATGAGCAGTTCTTC.

This chain joins TRBV18 and TRBJ1-5; D gene ambiguous. Trimming left V 2 bases short and J 5 bases short, with 7 bases between. Per germline, CDR1 KGHSH and CDR2 LQKENI. The CDR3 has 13 residues. The CDR3 DNA follows: TGTGCCAGCTCACCAAATCAGGATCAGCCCCAGCATTTT. Protein sequence: CASSPNQDQPQHF.

The chain combines TRBV19 with TRBJ2-7; 7 bases fit TRBD2. Germline lookup yields CDR1 LNHDA and CDR2 SQIVND (reference sequence). The CDR3 is 14 residues long. V lost 3 bases and J lost 2; bases outside the gene matches: 4. The CDR3 loop is CASSISGTAYEQYF. CDR3 bases: TGTGCCAGTAGTATCAGCGGGACCGCCTACGAGCAGTACTTC.

This clone was observed a handful of times. The chain is built from TRBV18 and TRBJ1-4, with 7 bases that match TRBD1. Germline V gene sequence: CDR1 KGHSH, CDR2 LQKENI. V trimming: 5 bases; J trimming: 8 bases; junction bases outside the gene matches: 5. The CDR3 totals 13 residues. This chain's CDR3 is CASSSQQGEKLFF. Written as DNA, the CDR3 is TGTGCCAGCTCAAGCCAACAGGGGGAAAAACTGTTTTTT.

The J gene is TRBJ1-2, the V gene TRBV2; no firm D call. CDR1 is SNHLY and CDR2 is FYNNEI in the germline V gene. This CDR3 comprises 13 residues. With 2 bases removed from V and 8 bases from J, the gap between germline ends came to 12 bases. This chain's CDR3 is CASSETPPGGYTF. The DNA for the CDR3 is TGTGCCAGCAGTGAAACGCCTCCTGGGGGCTACACCTTC.

V usage is TRBV7-6 and J usage is TRBJ2-3, with 11 nucleotides matching TRBD2. V was clipped by 3 bases and J by 4 bases; unmatched bases: 21. Germline V gives CDR1 SGHVS, CDR2 FNYEAQ. CDR3 length equals 21 residues. The CDR3 nucleotides read TGTGCCAGCAGCTTTCGGGGACTAGCGGATCCTGTGAGGGCACGGGCAGATACGCAGTATTTT. This encodes CASSFRGLADPVRARADTQYF.

CDR3 bases: TGTGCCAGCAGCTCCCTCTCCACTAGCGATATACAAGAGACCCAGTACTTC. Protein: CASSSLSTSDIQETQYF. The genes are TRBV13 and TRBJ2-5, with 7 bases matching TRBD2. The CDR3 is made up of 17 amino acids. Trimming took 4 bases from V and 2 from J; bases not matched to a gene: 13. Per germline, CDR1 PRHDT and CDR2 FYEKMQ (reference sequence).

The chain uses TRBV5-6 and TRBJ2-1; D might be TRBD1 or TRBD2, each matching 6 bases. V was pared by 5 bases and J by 7 bases, with 22 bases between. This CDR3 is 16 amino acids long. Germline CDR1 SGHDT, CDR2 YYEEEE. The CDR3 nucleotides are TGTGCCAGCAGGGGATTACAGGGACTCCCCGGGAATGAGCAGTTCTTC. Translating gives CASRGLQGLPGNEQFF.

This chain connects TRBV15 to TRBJ2-5; no clear D. Between the trimmed V and J ends, which lost 0 bases and 4 bases, there was a span of 9 bases. Germline loops: CDR1 LNHNV, CDR2 YYDKDF (reference sequence). The CDR3 consists of 14 residues. The CDR3 loop is CATSRDDGAETQYF. The DNA for the CDR3 is TGTGCCACCAGCAGAGATGACGGTGCAGAGACCCAGTACTTC.

This chain connects TRBV7-9 to TRBJ1-2, with 10 bases matching TRBD1. From germline, CDR1 is SEHNR and CDR2 FQNEAQ (reference sequence). The CDR3 contains 16 residues. V lost 0 bases to trimming and J lost 3 bases; unmatched junction nucleotides: 4. This CDR3 is CASSLALGQGDYGYTF. Here the CDR3 DNA reads TGTGCCAGCAGCTTAGCGCTCGGACAGGGGGACTATGGCTACACCTTC. Filled out from reference TRBV7-9 and TRBJ1-2, the complete variable domain reads DTGVSQNPRHKITKRGQNVTFRCDPISEHNRLYWYRQTLGQGPEFLTYFQNEAQLEKSRLLSDRFSAERPKGSFSTLEIQRTEQGDSAMYLCASSLALGQGDYGYTFGSGTRLTVV.

This clone was seen only once. The chain combines TRBV5-8 with TRBJ2-7, with D uncertain. CDR3 size: 13 residues. The V end lost 2 bases, the J end lost 2 bases, and 8 bases lay between the germline ends. Germline CDR1 SGHTS, CDR2 YDEGEE. The CDR3 DNA sequence: TGTGCCAGCAGCTTTGGTAGGGCCTACGAGCAGTACTTC. Protein: CASSFGRAYEQYF.

The V gene is TRBV5-1, the J gene TRBJ2-7; TRBD2 might be the D (6 bases). V was pared by 2 bases and J by 4 bases, with 16 bases between. Germline assignment: CDR1 SGHRS and CDR2 YFSETQ. The CDR3 runs 15 residues. DNA for the CDR3: TGCGCCAGCAGCTTTGGGTATAGCGGTTTATACGAGCAGTACTTC. This codes for CASSFGYSGLYEQYF.